Each of the 2 T cell receptor beta chains below was sequenced from the same sample in a study of blood T cell repertoires in COVID-19. The assay was immunoSEQ multiplex PCR, and TCRdb's table has in-frame clones only and misses some. The data show 150,000 to 250,000 clones, about 93% seen once. Sequenced input: peripheral blood. These receptors all come from a man aged 30-40 years with COVID-19, enrolled during active disease.

The chain links TRBV9 to TRBJ1-1; D call uncertain. This CDR3 spans 15 amino acids. Germline CDR1 SGDLS, CDR2 YYNGEE. V was cut by 3 bases and J by 3 bases, with 15 bases left in between. CDR3: CASSDQPGEDTEAFF. Here the CDR3 DNA reads TGTGCCAGCAGCGATCAGCCCGGGGAGGACACTGAAGCTTTCTTT.

The chain combines TRBV9 with TRBJ2-1, with 7 positions matching TRBD1. The V gene's germline CDR1 is SGDLS and CDR2 YYNGEE. This CDR3 is 17 amino acids long. Trimming cost V 4 bases and J 0 bases; bases outside gene matches: 10. CDR3 sequence (DNA): TGTGCCAGCAGCTTGTTCGAGGGACAGAGCTCCTACAATGAGCAGTTCTTC. Its translation is CASSLFEGQSSYNEQFF.